This T cell receptor (beta chain) was identified in a study of cytomegalovirus exposure and HLA in healthy donors. The V end lost 2 bases, the J end lost 9 bases, and 11 bases lay between the germline ends. The CDR3 runs 14 residues. Germline-derived CDR1 and CDR2 are SEHNR and FQNEAQ (reference sequence). PCR involved 60 Vbeta and 13 Jbeta primers. Sequencing used immunoSEQ multiplex PCR; TCRdb keeps in-frame clones, though not all of them. The table includes around 140,000 clones, around 80% detected once. This clone was counted a few times. Sequencing was carried out using PBMCs. The TCR originated in a female donor in good health and CMV-seropositive. The chain joins TRBV7-9 to TRBJ1-6; no definite D call. The CDR3 sequence: CASSLQRHSSPLHF. Here the CDR3 DNA reads TGTGCCAGCAGCTTACAGCGCCACTCTTCACCCCTCCACTTT. Filled out from reference TRBV7-9 and TRBJ1-6, the complete variable domain reads DTGVSQNPRHKITKRGQNVTFRCDPISEHNRLYWYRQTLGQGPEFLTYFQNEAQLEKSRLLSDRFSAERPKGSFSTLEIQRTEQGDSAMYLCASSLQRHSSPLHFGNGTRLTVT.